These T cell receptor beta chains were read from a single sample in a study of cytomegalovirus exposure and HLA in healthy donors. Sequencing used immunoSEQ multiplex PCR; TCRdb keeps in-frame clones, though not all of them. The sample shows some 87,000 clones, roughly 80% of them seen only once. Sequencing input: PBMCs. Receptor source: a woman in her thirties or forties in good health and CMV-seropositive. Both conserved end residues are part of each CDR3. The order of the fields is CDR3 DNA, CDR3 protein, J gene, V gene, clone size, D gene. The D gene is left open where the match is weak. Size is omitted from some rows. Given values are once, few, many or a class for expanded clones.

cdr3_nt: TGTGCCAGCAGCTTAATAGGGAGTCCCTACGAGCAGTACTTC; cdr3_aa: CASSLIGSPYEQYF; j_call: TRBJ2-7; v_call: TRBV5-4; clone_size: NA; d_call: NA
cdr3_nt: TGTGCCAGCAGTGTGGACAGATTCTCCTACGAGCAGTACTTC; cdr3_aa: CASSVDRFSYEQYF; j_call: TRBJ2-7; v_call: TRBV2; clone_size: once; d_call: NA
cdr3_nt: TGTGCCATCGCCGGGGGGGTAAGCTCCTACGAGCAGTACTTC; cdr3_aa: CAIAGGVSSYEQYF; j_call: TRBJ2-7; v_call: TRBV10-3; clone_size: NA; d_call: TRBD2
cdr3_nt: TGCGCCAGCAGCCAAGTAACGGGACAGGGGTTTGCCGAGCAGTACTTC; cdr3_aa: CASSQVTGQGFAEQYF; j_call: TRBJ2-7; v_call: TRBV4-1; clone_size: NA; d_call: TRBD1
cdr3_nt: TGTGCCAGCAGTTATTCAGGGGGGAGCTCCTACAATGAGCAGTTCTTC; cdr3_aa: CASSYSGGSSYNEQFF; j_call: TRBJ2-1; v_call: TRBV6-5; clone_size: NA; d_call: NA
cdr3_nt: TGTGCCAGCAGCTACGGGACAGGAGCAAACAATGAGCAGTTCTTC; cdr3_aa: CASSYGTGANNEQFF; j_call: TRBJ2-1; v_call: TRBV13; clone_size: NA; d_call: TRBD1
cdr3_nt: TGTGCCAGCAGTTTTCTTGGGGCCAAAGGGCCCCCCACAGACCAGCCCCAGCATTTT; cdr3_aa: CASSFLGAKGPPTDQPQHF; j_call: TRBJ1-5; v_call: TRBV27; clone_size: NA; d_call: NA
cdr3_nt: TGTGCCAGCAGCTCCCGGACAGGCCCTACCGACTATGGCTACACCTTC; cdr3_aa: CASSSRTGPTDYGYTF; j_call: TRBJ1-2; v_call: TRBV5-6; clone_size: few; d_call: TRBD1
cdr3_nt: TGCAGCGCCGCAACGCAACAGGGCTCCTACGAGCAGTACTTC; cdr3_aa: CSAATQQGSYEQYF; j_call: TRBJ2-7; v_call: TRBV29-1; clone_size: NA; d_call: NA
cdr3_nt: TGTGCCAGCAATCGAAGGAGGGCAGGAGCCATTTCCAACTCCTACGAGCAGTACTTC; cdr3_aa: CASNRRRAGAISNSYEQYF; j_call: TRBJ2-7; v_call: TRBV5-6; clone_size: NA; d_call: NA
cdr3_nt: TGTGCCAGCAGTTACACACTAGCGGGAGGGTACAATGAGCAGTTCTTC; cdr3_aa: CASSYTLAGGYNEQFF; j_call: TRBJ2-1; v_call: TRBV6-5; clone_size: NA; d_call: TRBD2
cdr3_nt: TGTGCCAGCTCCCTCCGGGGAGTTCTGGCCGAGCAGTACTTC; cdr3_aa: CASSLRGVLAEQYF; j_call: TRBJ2-7; v_call: TRBV2; clone_size: NA; d_call: NA